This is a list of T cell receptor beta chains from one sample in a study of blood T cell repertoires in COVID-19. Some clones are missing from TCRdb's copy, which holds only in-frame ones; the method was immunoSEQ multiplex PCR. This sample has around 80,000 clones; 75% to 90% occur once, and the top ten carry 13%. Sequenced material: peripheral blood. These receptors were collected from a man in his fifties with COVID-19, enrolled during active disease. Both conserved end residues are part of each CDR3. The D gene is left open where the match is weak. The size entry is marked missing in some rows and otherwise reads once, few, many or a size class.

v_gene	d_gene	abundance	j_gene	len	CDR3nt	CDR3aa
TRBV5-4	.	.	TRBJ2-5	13	TGTGCCAGCAGCCCCCCCGGCCAAGAGACCCAGTACTTC	CASSPPGQETQYF
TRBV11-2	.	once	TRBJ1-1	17	TGTGCCAGCAGCTTAACCCCCGGGACTCCCGAGAGGACTGAAGCTTTCTTT	CASSLTPGTPERTEAFF
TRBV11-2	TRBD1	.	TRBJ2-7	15	TGTGCCAGCAGCAAGTCCGGGACAGGTCCCTACGAGCAGTACTTC	CASSKSGTGPYEQYF
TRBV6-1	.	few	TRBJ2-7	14	TGTGCCAGCAGTGAAGGGGGGCGCTCCTACGAGCAGTACTTC	CASSEGGRSYEQYF
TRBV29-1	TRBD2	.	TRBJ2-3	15	TGCAGCGTTGCGACTAGCGGGAGTCTAACAGATACGCAGTATTTT	CSVATSGSLTDTQYF
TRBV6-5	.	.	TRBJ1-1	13	TGTGCCAGCATAAGCAGGTCGCGCACTGAAGCTTTCTTT	CASISRSRTEAFF
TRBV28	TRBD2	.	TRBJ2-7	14	TGTGCCAGCAGACCTGGGACTAGCTCCTACGAGCAGTACTTC	CASRPGTSSYEQYF
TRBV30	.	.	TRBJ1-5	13	TGTGCCTGGAGTGTACATGGTAATCAGCCCCAGCATTTT	CAWSVHGNQPQHF
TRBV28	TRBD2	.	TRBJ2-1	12	TGTGCCAGCAGTCTAACTAGCGGGGAGCAGTTCTTC	CASSLTSGEQFF
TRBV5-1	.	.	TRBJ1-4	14	TGCGCCAGCAGCCTCAGAGGGAGGGAAGAAAAACTGTTTTTT	CASSLRGREEKLFF